A single sample gave rise to the 15 T cell receptor beta chains below, sequenced in a study of vaccination and CD4 T cells after COVID-19. Cultured CD4+ T cell DNA underwent sequencing with the Oncomine TCR Beta short-read assay. TCRdb re-derived calls from the PCR reads in MiXCR, one entry per CDR3 protein. The sample includes roughly 4,200 distinct CDR3 sequences, about 20% of them seen just once. Treatment described: approximately nine-day PBMC culture with coronavirus spike peptide pools or control peptides (ViraFEST assay). Antigens of these TCRs are unknown. Input material: CD4+ T cells from blood, cultured in vitro. The receptor set was obtained from a human donor who had recovered from COVID-19.

The table lists this clonotype with a few counts. The chain couples TRBV6-1 to TRBJ1-4; 7 bases align to TRBD1. Looked up from germline, CDR1 is MNHNS and CDR2 is SASEGT. This CDR3 has 12 amino acids. V lost 5 bases to trimming and J lost 13 bases; unmatched junction nucleotides: 7. In DNA form, the CDR3 reads TGTGCCAGCAGTCTAATTGCAGGGGGACTGTTTTTT. This gives the protein CASSLIAGGLFF.

Relative to its sample, this clonotype is medium-sized. The chain joins TRBV20-1 to TRBJ2-1; 7 nucleotides align to TRBD2. Germline trimming cut 0 bases from V and 8 bases from J; bases unmatched to any gene: 7. CDR1 is DFQATT and CDR2 is SNEGSKA in the germline V gene (reference sequence). The length of the CDR3 is 14 residues. CDR3 sequence: CSARDMAGRDEQFF. For the CDR3, the DNA is TGCAGTGCTAGAGATATGGCGGGGAGGGATGAGCAGTTCTTC.

By share, this clonotype ranks as medium-sized. This rearrangement joins TRBV2 to TRBJ1-2; no clear D gene. The germline V gene has CDR1 SNHLY and CDR2 FYNNEI. The CDR3 is made up of 13 amino acids. The ends were cut back, 6 bases at V and 8 bases at J, with 16 bases in the middle. CDR3 loop: CASRKEWADGYTF. DNA for the CDR3: TGTGCCAGCAGGAAGGAGTGGGCAGACGGCTACACCTTC.

This clonotype has a handful of counts. This chain uses TRBV7-3 with TRBJ2-2; D not resolved. V was pared by 3 bases and J by 0 bases, with 5 bases between. This CDR3 has 14 amino acids. Germline V CDR1 and CDR2: SGHTA, FQGTGA. For the CDR3, the DNA is TGTGCCAGCAGCTTTAGTCCGAACACCGGGGAGCTGTTTTTT. It encodes CASSFSPNTGELFF.

This chain uses TRBV20-1 with TRBJ2-7, with 7 bases aligning to TRBD2. This CDR3 is built from 13 residues. The junction had 10 bases not matched to a gene; V was cut back by 5 bases and J by 6 bases. CDR1 is DFQATT, CDR2 SNEGSKA, per germline (reference sequence). The CDR3 sequence: CSAPRTRSGEQYF. The CDR3 DNA reads TGCAGTGCTCCCCGGACTAGAAGTGGCGAGCAGTACTTC.

This clonotype occurred a few times. CDR3 loop: CATSRDRGGYEQYF. CDR3 in DNA: TGTGCCACCAGCAGAGATCGCGGGGGCTACGAGCAGTACTTC. This sequence joins TRBV15 and TRBJ2-7; TRBD2 matches at 7 bases. The CDR3 contains 14 residues. CDR1 is LNHNV and CDR2 is YYDKDF in the germline V gene (reference sequence). With V trimmed by 0 bases and J by 3 bases, 2 bases remained unmatched.

In this sample, this clonotype turned up a few times. The chain employs TRBV27 and TRBJ2-5; 9 bases agree with TRBD1. Germline CDR1 is MNHEY and CDR2 is SMNVEV (reference sequence). The CDR3 spans 15 residues. With V trimmed by 7 bases and J by 5 bases, 11 bases remained unmatched. The CDR3, as DNA: TGTGCCAGCACCGGACCCTCCGGGACAGGGGAGACCCAGTACTTC. Amino acids: CASTGPSGTGETQYF.

In regard to this clonotype: A clone one base away is much larger, so this may be a read error. The chain links TRBV12-3 or TRBV12-4 to TRBJ1-6, with 8 bases aligning to TRBD1. CDR3 length equals 16 residues. This chain's CDR3 is CTSSPPGQGYNSPLHF. The CDR3 DNA reads TGTACCAGCAGTCCCCCCGGACAGGGCTATAATTCACCCCTCCACTTT.

This clonotype is categorized as medium-sized. The chain carries TRBV6-1 and TRBJ1-1; tentatively, D is TRBD1 (6 bases). V gave up 7 bases and J gave up 4 bases, with 19 bases separating them. The CDR3 sequence is 15 residues long. Per germline, CDR1 MNHNS and CDR2 SASEGT. CDR3 protein: CASKGSGGAATEAFF. CDR3 nucleotides: TGTGCCAGCAAAGGCTCCGGGGGCGCGGCCACTGAAGCTTTCTTT.

Notes on this clonotype: A much larger clone is a single base away; this may be a read error. V and J are TRBV27 and TRBJ2-7; D not resolved. V lost 4 bases and J lost 2, with 15 bases in between. The CDR3 is 15 residues long. Germline-derived CDR1 and CDR2 are MNHEY and SMNVEV (reference sequence). The chain's CDR3 is CASSSLGSTPYEQYF. Here the CDR3 DNA reads TGTGCCAGCAGTTCGTTGGGCTCCACCCCCTACGAGCAGTACTTC.

This clonotype was detected a few times. The rearrangement links TRBV7-2 to TRBJ1-2, with 11 positions matching TRBD1. The J segment lost 5 bases and the V segment lost 6 bases, leaving 8 bases of the junction unmatched. This CDR3 contains 15 residues. CDR1 and CDR2 from the germline V gene are SGHTA and FQGNSA. Written as DNA, the CDR3 is TGTGCCAGCAGTCGTCGGACAGGGGGCCCTTATGGCTACACCTTC. Translated: CASSRRTGGPYGYTF.

Here the CDR3 DNA reads TGTGCCAGCAGCTGGGGGACTAGCGGGGGGGAAAGGCAGTTCTTC. As protein: CASSWGTSGGERQFF. V and J are TRBV7-9 and TRBJ2-1, with 16 bases aligning to TRBD2. The CDR3 runs 15 residues. Germline CDR1 and CDR2: SEHNR and FQNEAQ (reference sequence). With 4 bases clipped from V and 12 bases from J, the junction kept 6 bases outside the gene matches.

The CDR3 region is CASSSGLAGGREQFF. The CDR3 coding sequence is TGTGCCAGCAGCTCCGGACTAGCGGGGGGGCGCGAGCAGTTCTTC. The gene calls are TRBV11-1 and TRBJ2-1; 15 bases map to TRBD2. Germline values: CDR1 SGHAT, CDR2 FQDESV (reference sequence). The CDR3 contains 15 residues. Trimming cost V 4 bases and J 10 bases; bases outside gene matches: 5.

The gene calls are TRBV4-1 and TRBJ1-1; possible D gene TRBD1, 5 bases. The CDR3 has 15 amino acids. The germline V gene encodes CDR1 MGHRA and CDR2 YSYEKL. Trimming stripped 2 bases from V and 6 bases from J, with 16 bases between. The CDR3 protein is CASSQSQYLGAEAFF. As DNA, the CDR3 is TGCGCCAGCAGCCAATCCCAGTACTTGGGGGCTGAAGCTTTCTTT.

By share of the sample, this clonotype is medium-sized. The chain is built from TRBV2 and TRBJ2-1; no definite D call. The V end lost 7 bases, the J end lost 3 bases, and 10 bases lay between the germline ends. Germline assignment: CDR1 SNHLY and CDR2 FYNNEI. The CDR3 is made up of 13 amino acids. CDR3: CASKGRIYNEQFF. The DNA of the CDR3 is TGTGCCAGCAAGGGAAGAATCTACAATGAGCAGTTCTTC.